This T cell receptor beta chain derives from a study of regulatory T cells in long-lasting Graves disease. Time point specified: newly diagnosed GD, antithyroid drugs for less than 3 months. RNA extracted from PBMCs served as the sequencing template. Trimming shortened V by 4 bases and J by 5 bases, and 8 bases separated the two germline ends. The CDR3 runs to 12 residues. CDR1 and CDR2 (germline): KGHDR, SFDVKD. The sample holds many counts of this clonotype. iRepertoire HTBI primers and Arm-PCR of CDR3 regions built TCR beta libraries. In TCRdb, the multiplex PCR reads were re-called with MiXCR into one record per CDR3 protein. The table has some 500,000 distinct CDR3 sequences, roughly 13% seen once. Another study also made use of these data, one on T cells in Graves' hyperthyroidism and ophthalmopathy.

Sequenced here: peripheral blood mononuclear cells (PBMCs), sampled at new diagnosis, from a patient treated with antithyroid drugs. The chain uses TRBV24-1 and TRBJ2-7; D is undetermined. The clonotype was recovered from a man aged 30 to 39 with Graves disease. This chain's CDR3 is CATSDPKDEQYF. CDR3 bases: TGTGCCACCAGTGACCCGAAGGACGAGCAGTACTTC.